This T cell receptor beta chain was sequenced in a study of cytomegalovirus exposure and HLA in healthy donors. Trimming stripped 4 bases from V and 8 bases from J, with 9 bases between. Germline V lookup: CDR1 MNHEY, CDR2 SMNVEV (reference sequence). There are 12 residues in the CDR3. The table came from immunoSEQ multiplex PCR; TCRdb's copy has only in-frame clones and leaves some out. The table has 100,000 to 150,000 clones, about 88% seen once. What was sequenced was PBMCs. The chain has TRBV27 and TRBJ2-1, with D hard to call. The source of this sequence is a woman in her late teens or twenties in good health and CMV-seronegative. The CDR3: CASSYAGDEQFF. As DNA, the CDR3 is TGTGCCAGCAGTTACGCCGGAGATGAGCAGTTCTTC.